The 14 T cell receptor beta chains presented below share a single source sample, sequenced in a study of cytomegalovirus exposure and HLA in healthy donors. Researchers ran the PCR with 60 Vbeta and 13 Jbeta primers. Using immunoSEQ multiplex PCR, the repertoire was profiled, and TCRdb retains in-frame clones only, with some absent. The profile covers under 150,000 clones, with about 82% appearing a single time and 1.2% taken by the ten largest. The sample taken for sequencing was PBMCs. These receptors were taken from a boy aged 5-17 years in good health and CMV-seronegative.

J is TRBJ1-4 and V is TRBV4-2, with D perhaps TRBD1 (5 bases). CDR3 length equals 14 residues. Per the germline V gene, CDR1 is LGHNA and CDR2 is YNFKEQ. V lost 0 bases and J lost 8, with 10 bases in between. The CDR3: CASSQDRAREKLFF. CDR3 DNA sequence: TGTGCCAGCAGCCAAGACAGGGCTCGGGAAAAACTGTTTTTT.

V and J are TRBV19 and TRBJ1-2, with 7 bases aligning to TRBD1. Germline values: CDR1 LNHDA, CDR2 SQIVND (reference sequence). Trimming took 3 bases from V and 9 from J; bases not matched to a gene: 4. The CDR3 spans 12 residues. The CDR3 bases are TGTGCCAGTAGTATTAGGACAGGACGCTACACCTTC. Residues: CASSIRTGRYTF.

The chain uses TRBV5-6 and TRBJ2-5, with 11 positions matching TRBD2. Trimming took 1 base from V and 5 from J; bases not matched to a gene: 7. Germline V lookup: CDR1 SGHDT, CDR2 YYEEEE. The CDR3 extends over 16 amino acids. The CDR3 loop is CASSLIAGGPRETQYF. CDR3 bases: TGTGCCAGCAGCTTGATAGCGGGAGGGCCGCGGGAGACCCAGTACTTC.

This chain uses TRBV28 with TRBJ2-5; the D gene is possibly TRBD2 (5 bases). V was pared by 6 bases and J by 2 bases, with 10 bases between. This CDR3 has 13 amino acids. Germline V gives CDR1 MDHEN, CDR2 SYDVKM. The CDR3 region is CASRPGSQETQYF. The CDR3 nucleotides read TGTGCCAGCAGACCGGGGTCTCAAGAGACCCAGTACTTC.

The chain joins TRBV29-1 to TRBJ2-7; TRBD1 matches 7 bases. This CDR3 spans 13 amino acids. Trimming took 5 bases from V and 2 from J; bases not matched to a gene: 6. Germline V CDR1 and CDR2: SQVTM, ANQGSEA. In DNA, the CDR3 is TGCAGCGTTAGGGCGACAGGGACCTACGAGCAGTACTTC. This translates into CSVRATGTYEQYF.

The chain uses TRBV7-2 and TRBJ1-2, with 10 bases lining up with TRBD1. Germline V CDR1 and CDR2: SGHTA, FQGNSA. This CDR3 is 13 amino acids long. J gave up 7 bases and V 6 bases, and 5 bases lay outside the gene matches. This CDR3 reads CASRNDRGRGYTF. The CDR3 DNA sequence: TGTGCCAGCAGGAATGACAGGGGGCGTGGCTACACCTTC.

V and J are TRBV5-6 and TRBJ2-7, with 7 bases aligning to TRBD1. This CDR3 region has 15 residues. The germline CDR1 and CDR2 sequences are SGHDT and YYEEEE. Unmatched junction bases numbered 6, after V lost 1 base and J lost 2 bases. The CDR3 spells CASSLTGQVTYEQYF. The CDR3 DNA sequence: TGTGCCAGCAGCTTGACAGGACAGGTGACCTACGAGCAGTACTTC.

V gene TRBV2 combines with J gene TRBJ2-7; possibly TRBD1 for D (5 bases). Germline V gene data show CDR1 as SNHLY and CDR2 as FYNNEI. The CDR3 extends over 13 amino acids. Trimming shortened V by 4 bases and J by 3 bases, and 10 bases separated the two germline ends. CDR3 bases: TGTGCCAGCAGTGGGGGCCTGAACTACGAGCAGTACTTC. As protein: CASSGGLNYEQYF. The whole variable domain, remainder taken from reference TRBV2 and TRBJ2-7, is EPEVTQTPSHQVTQMGQEVILRCVPISNHLYFYWYRQILGQKVEFLVSFYNNEISEKSEIFDDQFSVERPDGSNFTLKIRSTKLEDSAMYFCASSGGLNYEQYFGPGTRLTVT.

The rearrangement joins TRBV7-9 to TRBJ2-5; 7 bases match TRBD2. CDR3 length: 16 amino acids. Germline V lookup: CDR1 SEHNR, CDR2 FQNEAQ (reference sequence). Trimming removed 3 bases from V and 2 bases from J; junction bases left unmatched: 9. As DNA, the CDR3 is TGTGCCAGCAGCTTTTCCGAGCAGCGGGGACAAGAGACCCAGTACTTC. The encoded protein is CASSFSEQRGQETQYF.

This clone has only one observation. CDR3 amino acids: CASSSDRAQNTGELFF. For the CDR3, the DNA is TGTGCCAGCAGTTCGGACAGGGCCCAGAACACCGGGGAGCTGTTTTTT. V gene TRBV27 combines with J gene TRBJ2-2; 8 bases map to TRBD1. Germline CDR1 MNHEY, CDR2 SMNVEV (reference sequence). V gave up 4 bases and J gave up 1 base; unmatched junction bases: 5. CDR3 length: 16 amino acids.

The chain carries TRBV30 and TRBJ2-5; D is perhaps TRBD2 (6 bases). The assigned J gene may be wrong: the sequence end matches TRBJ2-7 better. The CDR3 consists of 13 residues. Germline CDR1 reads GTSNPN; CDR2 reads SVGIG (reference sequence). The CDR3 DNA is TGTGCCTGGAGCCGGGACTCCTCCTACGAGCAGTACTTC. Its protein is CAWSRDSSYEQYF.

V and J are TRBV19 and TRBJ2-1, with TRBD2 matching over 9 bases. Unmatched junction bases numbered 12, after V lost 5 bases and J lost 10 bases. The CDR3 runs 15 residues. Per germline, CDR1 LNHDA and CDR2 SQIVND (reference sequence). In DNA form, the CDR3 reads TGTGCCAGTAGTCCCCCTAGCGGGGACGGAGAGGAGCAGTTCTTC. It specifies CASSPPSGDGEEQFF.

The J gene is TRBJ1-1, the V gene TRBV5-4; 8 positions agree with TRBD1. The CDR3 extends over 17 amino acids. With V trimmed by 4 bases and J by 0 bases, 11 bases remained unmatched. Germline V CDR1 and CDR2: SGHNT, YYREEE (reference sequence). This chain's CDR3 is CASSPSGQGFMNTEAFF. CDR3 in DNA: TGTGCCAGCAGCCCCTCAGGACAGGGCTTCATGAACACTGAAGCTTTCTTT.

The chain combines TRBV27 with TRBJ2-6; 8 bases fit TRBD1. Germline V gene data show CDR1 as MNHEY and CDR2 as SMNVEV (reference sequence). The V segment lost 9 bases and the J segment 0 bases; nucleotides outside the gene matches: 10. This CDR3 contains 17 residues. CDR3 sequence: CASRTAGGYSGANVLTF. The CDR3 DNA is TGTGCCAGTCGAACGGCAGGGGGCTACTCTGGGGCCAACGTCCTGACTTTC.